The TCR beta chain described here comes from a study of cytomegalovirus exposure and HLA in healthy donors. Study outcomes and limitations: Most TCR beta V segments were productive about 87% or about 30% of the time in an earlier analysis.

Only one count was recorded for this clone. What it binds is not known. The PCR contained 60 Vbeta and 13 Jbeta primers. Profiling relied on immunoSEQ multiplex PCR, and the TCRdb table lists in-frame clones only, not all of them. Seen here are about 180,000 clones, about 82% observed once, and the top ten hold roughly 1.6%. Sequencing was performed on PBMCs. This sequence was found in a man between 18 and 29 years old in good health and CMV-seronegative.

DNA of the CDR3: TGTGCCAGCAGCATAAACACCGGGGAGCTGTTTTTT. This translates into CASSINTGELFF. This sequence joins TRBV13 and TRBJ2-2; D is uncertain. This CDR3 is built from 12 residues. The germline V gene has CDR1 PRHDT and CDR2 FYEKMQ (reference sequence). V gave up 5 bases and J gave up 2 bases, with 3 bases separating them.